The rows below give T cell receptor beta chains drawn from one sample of a study of T cells after yellow fever vaccination. From the 5' RACE reads, TCRdb called clonotypes with MiXCR, one entry per CDR3 protein. Of 200,000 to 250,000 distinct CDR3 sequences listed, roughly 7.2% are singletons. The source was CD4+ T cells sorted from PBMCs, collected 15 days after the yellow fever booster vaccination. Receptors originate from a man aged 25 to 40 who received the YFV17D yellow fever vaccine. Each CDR3 is given with its conserved first and last residue. Each record gives: V gene, J gene, clone size, CDR3 protein. Some rows mark clone size as missing; the rest say once, few, many or name a class of expanded clone.

TRBV20-1	TRBJ2-7	NA	CSARDRNKNYEQYF
TRBV6-2/TRBV6-3	TRBJ2-1	NA	CASREGQGGRYEQFF
TRBV12-3/TRBV12-4	TRBJ2-7	NA	CASSAPLRESSYEQYF
TRBV20-1	TRBJ1-3	few	CSARPRAASGNTIYF
TRBV5-1	TRBJ2-2	many	CASRARLAGGNTGELFF
TRBV20-1	TRBJ2-3	few	CSANGRDPVKYF
TRBV29-1	TRBJ2-1	many	CSVAGYNEQFF
TRBV18	TRBJ2-1	NA	CASSPAEVMGQFF
TRBV5-6	TRBJ2-2	NA	CASSYGPRGHTGELFF
TRBV5-1	TRBJ2-3	many	CASSLGQGSGDTQYF
TRBV6-2/TRBV6-3	TRBJ2-7	NA	CASSYLAGAREQYF
TRBV6-5	TRBJ2-5	many	CASSHDRTGGSVETQYF
TRBV11-2	TRBJ2-3	few	CASSLPPWREGTDTQYF
TRBV7-2	TRBJ2-7	NA	CASSLQTGPGEQYF
TRBV4-3	TRBJ2-3	NA	CASSQDRQGGTDTQYF
TRBV7-2	TRBJ2-7	NA	CASSQRAREQYF
TRBV7-3	TRBJ2-3	many	CASSAGPDVNTQYF
TRBV18	TRBJ1-5	NA	CASSPPGFGGNQPQHF
TRBV20-1	TRBJ2-3	few	CSAIRRRESTDTQYF
TRBV7-9	TRBJ2-3	many	CASSFTATDTQYF
TRBV18	TRBJ2-2	NA	CASSPRAAELFF
TRBV6-4	TRBJ2-1	many	CASSARLAGYNEQFF
TRBV5-6	TRBJ1-1	many	CASSKTWGRMNTEAFF
TRBV5-1	TRBJ2-6	NA	CASGLRTPPSGRSSGANVLTF
TRBV9	TRBJ2-2	NA	CASTPSPGGLATGELFF
TRBV15	TRBJ2-7	many	CATSRDWSGTGIYEQYF
TRBV7-2	TRBJ2-1	NA	CASSLVGHNEQFF